The 21 T cell receptor beta chains given below trace back to one sample, sequenced in a study of T-cell memory formation after mild COVID-19 (TCRdb year 2021). Libraries were made using 5' RACE. TCRdb names Illumina NovaSeq 6000 as the instrument used. In-frame beta chains were kept once TCRdb had trimmed the public reads at Q25 with fastp and called clones with MiXCR. Rows matching on CDR3 protein sequence are summarized as one entry with the most common DNA and genes. This sample comprises 450,000 or so distinct CDR3 sequences, about 23% of them detected only once. Around 13% of the sample comes from the top ten. Sequencing was done on a sample of PBMCs or a T cell subset sorted from them (not recorded which). All receptors come from an adult woman who had mild COVID-19 (a few samples of this study predate the infection). The sample titles of this study are shuffled in the database, so cell type and time point are left out; the donor was told from shared clones.

The CDR3 DNA sequence: TGTGCCAGCAGCTGGGAGAGGGGCGCGCACTACGAGCAGTACTTC. This sequence encodes CASSWERGAHYEQYF. The rearrangement links TRBV7-2 to TRBJ2-7; D possibly uses TRBD1 or TRBD2 (5 bases each). Per the germline V gene, CDR1 is SGHTA and CDR2 is FQGNSA. This CDR3 has 15 amino acids. The V end was cut by 4 bases, the J end by 3 bases, with 16 bases between.

The chain joins TRBV13 to TRBJ2-7, with a possible D match to TRBD2 (5 bases). Germline lookup yields CDR1 PRHDT and CDR2 FYEKMQ (reference sequence). There are 17 residues in the CDR3. The germline V and J ends were trimmed by 4 bases and 1 base, with 20 bases remaining between them. CDR3 in DNA: TGTGCCAGCAGCTCCCGGAGCCTAGCAGATTTGTCCTACGAGCAGTACTTC. Amino acids: CASSSRSLADLSYEQYF. Full variable domain (missing parts from reference TRBV13 and TRBJ2-7): AAGVIQSPRHLIKEKRETATLKCYPIPRHDTVYWYQQGPGQDPQFLISFYEKMQSDKGSIPDRFSAQQFSDYHSELNMSSLELGDSALYFCASSSRSLADLSYEQYFGPGTRLTVT.

This clonotype turned up a few times. This chain joins TRBV5-1 and TRBJ2-4, with D perhaps TRBD2 (6 bases). Trimming shortened V by 2 bases and J by 0 bases, and 9 bases separated the two germline ends. Germline V gene lookup returns CDR1 SGHRS and CDR2 YFSETQ. This CDR3 has 15 residues. As DNA, the CDR3 is TGCGCCAGCAGCTTCGGGAGAGTAGCCAAAAACATTCAGTACTTC. Residues: CASSFGRVAKNIQYF. Full variable domain (remainder filled in from reference TRBV5-1 and TRBJ2-4): KAGVTQTPRYLIKTRGQQVTLSCSPISGHRSVSWYQQTPGQGLQFLFEYFSETQRNKGNFPGRFSGRQFSNSRSEMNVSTLELGDSALYLCASSFGRVAKNIQYFGAGTRLSVL.

This clonotype was detected a few times. The V call is TRBV4-3, the J call TRBJ2-1, with 8 bases identical to TRBD2. Trimming at V came to 0 bases and at J to 7 bases, leaving 17 bases not matched to a gene. The CDR3 is made up of 19 amino acids. CDR1 and CDR2 (germline): LGHNA, YSLEER. The chain's CDR3 is CASSQEAPRASGLFNEQFF. DNA for the CDR3: TGCGCCAGCAGCCAAGAAGCCCCTAGGGCTAGCGGGCTTTTTAATGAGCAGTTCTTC.

The CDR3 DNA reads TGTGCCAGCAGCCGTCGGGGGTTCGGACTAGCGGGGCCCTACAATGAGCAGTTCTTC. Amino acid sequence: CASSRRGFGLAGPYNEQFF. This chain joins TRBV7-2 and TRBJ2-1; TRBD2 matches 12 bases. The V and J ends lost 5 bases and 2 bases, in that order; junction bases with no gene match: 13. The CDR3 sequence is 19 residues long. Germline V gene data show CDR1 as SGHTA and CDR2 as FQGNSA.

The V and J genes are TRBV30 and TRBJ2-7; D may match TRBD1 or TRBD2 (6 bases each). This CDR3 is 13 amino acids long. V shed 0 bases and J shed 6 bases, with 12 bases lying between them. CDR1 GTSNPN and CDR2 SVGIG come from the germline V gene (reference sequence). This CDR3 reads CAWSVGGRVEQYF. The CDR3 DNA reads as TGTGCCTGGAGTGTAGGGGGGCGTGTCGAGCAGTACTTC.

V and J are TRBV6-5 and TRBJ2-7; possibly TRBD2 for D (5 bases). Per germline, CDR1 MNHEY and CDR2 SVGAGI. Trimming left V 0 bases short and J 2 bases short, with 14 bases between. The CDR3 runs to 16 residues. The CDR3 DNA follows: TGTGCCAGCAGTTACTCGATGGCCGGAGGTCCCTACGAGCAGTACTTC. The encoded protein is CASSYSMAGGPYEQYF.

This chain uses TRBV29-1 with TRBJ2-3; TRBD2 matches 7 bases. The CDR3 covers 16 residues. Germline V lookup: CDR1 SQVTM, CDR2 ANQGSEA. The V segment lost 4 bases and the J segment 3 bases; nucleotides outside the gene matches: 13. CDR3 amino acids: CSVGGTERDRTDTQYF. In DNA, the CDR3 is TGCAGCGTTGGGGGTACTGAGCGGGATCGGACAGATACGCAGTATTTT.

The rearrangement links TRBV30 to TRBJ1-2; D possibly corresponds to TRBD1 (6 bases). V was shortened by 4 bases and J by 7 bases, with 16 bases between the two germline ends. Germline CDR1 and CDR2: GTSNPN and SVGIG (reference sequence). The CDR3 is 13 amino acids. CDR3 DNA: TGTGCCTGGACCCCGGGGCAGGGGAGTGGCTACACCTTC. Translation: CAWTPGQGSGYTF.

V gene TRBV5-6 combines with J gene TRBJ1-2; D is ambiguous. This CDR3 spans 16 amino acids. V was trimmed by 4 bases and J by 6 bases, leaving 22 bases between them. In germline, CDR1 is SGHDT, CDR2 YYEEEE. The CDR3, as DNA: TGTGCCAGCAGCCCCCTCTGGACGGAGGCCCGCCATGGCTACACCTTC. This codes for CASSPLWTEARHGYTF.

Many counts were recorded for this clonotype. The gene calls are TRBV20-1 and TRBJ1-1, with D perhaps matching TRBD1 (5 bases). V shed 2 bases and J shed 0 bases, with 13 bases lying between them. The CDR3 is 15 residues long. Germline V lookup: CDR1 DFQATT, CDR2 SNEGSKA (reference sequence). The CDR3 loop is CSARTREGVNTEAFF. CDR3 DNA sequence: TGCAGTGCTAGAACCAGGGAAGGGGTGAACACTGAAGCTTTCTTT.

V and J are TRBV5-6 and TRBJ2-7; the D is unclear. Germline V gene lookup returns CDR1 SGHDT and CDR2 YYEEEE. V shed 2 bases and J shed 6 bases, with 9 bases lying between them. The CDR3 sequence is 12 residues long. The CDR3 nucleotides read TGTGCCAGCAGCTTTGGAGAGGCCGAGCAGTACTTC. This translates into CASSFGEAEQYF.

This sequence joins TRBV12-3 or TRBV12-4 and TRBJ1-1; tentative D call: TRBD1 (6 bases). The V and J ends lost 2 bases and 2 bases respectively, with 12 bases between them. The CDR3 contains 15 residues. The CDR3 DNA reads as TGTGCCAGCAGTTTACCCACCGGGGGCAACACTGAAGCTTTCTTT. It translates to CASSLPTGGNTEAFF.

V gene TRBV14 combines with J gene TRBJ1-1; TRBD1 might be the D (6 bases). V lost 3 bases and J 7 bases, leaving 12 bases between the germline ends. The CDR3 loop spans 13 amino acids. In germline, CDR1 is SGHDN, CDR2 FVKESK. Written as DNA, the CDR3 is TGTGCCAGCAGCCACTCACCAGGGGATGAAGCTTTCTTT. Translation gives CASSHSPGDEAFF.

The chain combines TRBV6-5 with TRBJ2-1; 10 bases fit TRBD2. With V trimmed by 5 bases and J by 5 bases, 15 bases remained unmatched. The germline gives CDR1 MNHEY, CDR2 SVGAGI. The CDR3 runs 18 residues. The CDR3 reads CASSPSILAGEFNNEQFF. Here the CDR3 DNA reads TGTGCCAGCAGTCCAAGTATCCTAGCGGGGGAGTTCAACAATGAGCAGTTCTTC.

The genes are TRBV11-2 and TRBJ2-2; TRBD2 matches at 8 bases. This CDR3 is 15 amino acids long. Trimming took 1 base from V and 6 from J; bases not matched to a gene: 4. CDR1 SGHAT and CDR2 FQNNGV come from the germline V gene. CDR3 loop: CASSLGAGVSGELFF. CDR3 sequence (DNA): TGTGCCAGCAGCTTAGGAGCGGGAGTATCCGGGGAGCTGTTTTTT.

This chain uses TRBV29-1 with TRBJ1-2; possibly TRBD1 for D (6 bases). V was shortened by 0 bases and J by 6 bases, with 14 bases between the two germline ends. CDR1 is SQVTM, CDR2 ANQGSEA, per germline. The CDR3 is made up of 14 amino acids. CDR3 in DNA: TGCAGCGTTGAAGATCACGAGGGGGACGATGGCTACACCTTC. The encoded protein is CSVEDHEGDDGYTF. Full variable domain (missing parts from reference TRBV29-1 and TRBJ1-2): SAVISQKPSRDICQRGTSLTIQCQVDSQVTMMFWYRQQPGQSLTLIATANQGSEATYESGFVIDKFPISRPNLTFSTLTVSNMSPEDSSIYLCSVEDHEGDDGYTFGSGTRLTVV.

This clonotype was seen more than once but under ten times. The chain joins TRBV20-1 to TRBJ2-1; D not resolved. The CDR3 covers 9 residues. V lost 3 bases and J 15 bases, leaving 9 bases between the germline ends. From germline, CDR1 is DFQATT and CDR2 SNEGSKA (reference sequence). The CDR3 is CSARKVWFF. The CDR3 region has the DNA TGCAGTGCTAGGAAAGTTTGGTTCTTC.

This clonotype occurred a few times. V gene TRBV9 combines with J gene TRBJ2-7; D call uncertain. This CDR3 region has 15 residues. V lost 3 bases and J 1 base, leaving 14 bases between the germline ends. From germline, CDR1 is SGDLS and CDR2 YYNGEE. The CDR3 region is CASSARVGQSYEQYF. CDR3 in DNA: TGTGCCAGCAGCGCAAGGGTGGGCCAGTCCTACGAGCAGTACTTC.

This clonotype was observed a few times. The V gene is TRBV5-5, the J gene TRBJ1-6; D not resolved. Germline-derived CDR1 and CDR2 are SGHKS and YYEKEE (reference sequence). Trimming pared 2 bases from V and 5 bases from J, leaving 14 bases between. This CDR3 is built from 16 residues. CDR3 protein: CASSFDIRRDNSPLHF. Written as DNA, the CDR3 is TGTGCCAGCAGCTTTGATATCAGAAGAGATAATTCACCCCTCCACTTT.

This clonotype came up a few times. The rearrangement uses TRBV20-1 and TRBJ2-2; possibly TRBD1 or TRBD2 for D (5 bases each). Germline V gene lookup returns CDR1 DFQATT and CDR2 SNEGSKA (reference sequence). This CDR3 is 15 amino acids long. V lost 6 bases and J 0 bases, leaving 14 bases between the germline ends. The CDR3 region is CSAQGTASNTGELFF. CDR3 sequence (DNA): TGCAGTGCGCAAGGGACCGCCTCGAACACCGGGGAGCTGTTTTTT.